This record looks at one TCR beta chain sequence and its context. Ten or more counts support this clonotype. There is no known antigen for this receptor. There are no base qualities to consult, and no much larger clone falls within one base. To prepare the library, RT-PCR was applied. Sequencing instrument: Illumina HiSeq 2500. The public reads were quality trimmed at Q25 with fastp and then assembled into clones with MiXCR by TCRdb, keeping productive beta chains. Records with the same CDR3 protein are collapsed into one entry carrying the most frequent genes and DNA. The sample data list roughly 700,000 distinct CDR3 sequences, and about 15% of these were observed just once. The ten largest account for less than 7% of the sample. The sample is drawn from a study of response to subunit inactivated influenza vaccine (dated by TCRdb to 2017 to 2018). About the investigation overall: The study used deep quantitative T cell receptor repertoire profiling to track responses to a trivalent subunit inactivated influenza vaccine.

CDR1 is given as LGHDT and CDR2 as YNNKEL, both from the germline V gene (reference sequence). The CDR3 goes from the cysteine to the phenylalanine over 14 residues. The retained sequence is limited to the CDR3, 42 bases, with the frame set at the first base. V is reduced by 1 base and J by 0 bases, leaving a spacing of 6 bases between them. Beyond this particular receptor, the publication reports: The authors proposed that each seasonal influenza vaccination may bring in only a limited number of new T cells.

The source material was PBMCs from blood, sampled 14 to 15 days before vaccination. The TCR originated in a man aged 45-65 years who received an inactivated influenza vaccine. Donor details come from another sample of the same person, matched by shared clones. This chain joins TRBV3-1 to TRBJ1-1; D gene: possibly TRBD1, on 5 matching bases. Read as DNA, the sequence is TGTGCCAGCAGCCAAGTAGGGGTGAACACTGAAGCTTTCTTT. It translates as CASSQVGVNTEAFF.